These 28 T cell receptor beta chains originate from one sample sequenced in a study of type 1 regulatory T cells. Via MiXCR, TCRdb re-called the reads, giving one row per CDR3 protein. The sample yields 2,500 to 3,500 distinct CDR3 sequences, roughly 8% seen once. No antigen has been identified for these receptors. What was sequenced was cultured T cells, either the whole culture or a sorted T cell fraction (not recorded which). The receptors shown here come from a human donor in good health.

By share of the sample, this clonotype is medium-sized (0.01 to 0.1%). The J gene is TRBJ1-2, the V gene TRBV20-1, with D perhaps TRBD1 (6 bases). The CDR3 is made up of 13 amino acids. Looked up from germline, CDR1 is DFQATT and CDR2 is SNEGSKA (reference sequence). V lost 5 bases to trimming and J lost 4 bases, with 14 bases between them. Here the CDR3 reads CSAPDRTTYGYTF. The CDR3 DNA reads TGCAGTGCTCCGGACAGAACGACCTATGGCTACACCTTC.

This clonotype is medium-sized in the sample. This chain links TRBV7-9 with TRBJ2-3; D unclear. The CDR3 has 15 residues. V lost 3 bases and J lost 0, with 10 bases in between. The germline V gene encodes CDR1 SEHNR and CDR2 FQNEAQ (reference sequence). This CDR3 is CASSFSLGSTDTQYF. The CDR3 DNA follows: TGTGCCAGCAGCTTTTCGTTGGGGAGCACAGATACGCAGTATTTT.

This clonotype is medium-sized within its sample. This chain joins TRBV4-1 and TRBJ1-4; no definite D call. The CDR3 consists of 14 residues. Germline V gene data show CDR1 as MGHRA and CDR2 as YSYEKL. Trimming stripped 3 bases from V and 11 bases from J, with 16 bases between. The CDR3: CASSQPGPLGKLFF. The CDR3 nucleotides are TGCGCCAGCAGCCAGCCCGGGCCCCTAGGGAAACTGTTTTTT.

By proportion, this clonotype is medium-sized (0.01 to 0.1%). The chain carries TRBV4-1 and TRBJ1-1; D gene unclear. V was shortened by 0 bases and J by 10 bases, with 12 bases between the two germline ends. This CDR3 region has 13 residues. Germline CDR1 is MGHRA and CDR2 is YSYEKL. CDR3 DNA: TGCGCCAGCAGCCAAGATTCTGGGTCAAGAGCTTTCTTT. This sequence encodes CASSQDSGSRAFF.

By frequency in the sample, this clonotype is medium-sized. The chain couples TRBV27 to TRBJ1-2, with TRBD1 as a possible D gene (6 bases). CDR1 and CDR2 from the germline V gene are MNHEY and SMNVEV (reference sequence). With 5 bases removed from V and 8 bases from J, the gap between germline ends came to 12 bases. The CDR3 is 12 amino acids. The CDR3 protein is CASSLQGGGYTF. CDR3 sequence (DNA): TGTGCCAGCAGTCTACAGGGTGGGGGCTACACCTTC.

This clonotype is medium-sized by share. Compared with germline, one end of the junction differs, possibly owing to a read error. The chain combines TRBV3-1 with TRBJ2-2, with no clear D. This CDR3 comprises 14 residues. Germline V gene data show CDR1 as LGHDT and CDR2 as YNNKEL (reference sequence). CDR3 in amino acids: CASSQDWNPGELFF. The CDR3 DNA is TGTGCCAGCAGCCAAGATTGGAACCCCGGGGAGCTGTTTTTT.

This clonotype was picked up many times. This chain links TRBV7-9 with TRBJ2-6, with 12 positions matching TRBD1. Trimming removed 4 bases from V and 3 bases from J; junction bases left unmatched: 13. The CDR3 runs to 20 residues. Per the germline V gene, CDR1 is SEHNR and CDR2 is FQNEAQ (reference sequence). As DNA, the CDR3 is TGTGCCAGCAGCTCAATATCCCGAGGGACAGGGGGCTTTGGGGCCAACGTCCTGACTTTC. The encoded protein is CASSSISRGTGGFGANVLTF.

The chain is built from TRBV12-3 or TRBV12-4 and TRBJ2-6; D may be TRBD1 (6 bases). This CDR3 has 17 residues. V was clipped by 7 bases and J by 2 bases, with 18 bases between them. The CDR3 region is CASTYSGGSTGANVLTF. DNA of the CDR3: TGTGCCAGCACATATAGTGGGGGCTCCACTGGGGCCAACGTCCTGACTTTC.

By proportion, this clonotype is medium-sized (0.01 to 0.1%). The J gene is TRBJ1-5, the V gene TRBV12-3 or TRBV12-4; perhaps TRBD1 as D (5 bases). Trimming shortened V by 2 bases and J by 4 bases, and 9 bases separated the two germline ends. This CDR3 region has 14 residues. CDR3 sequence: CASSLSAGNQPQHF. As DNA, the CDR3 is TGTGCCAGCAGTTTATCGGCAGGGAATCAGCCCCAGCATTTT.

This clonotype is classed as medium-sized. The CDR3 reads CASSSNGRSYEQYF. In DNA form, the CDR3 reads TGTGCCAGTAGTTCGAACGGACGGTCCTACGAGCAGTACTTC. The chain is built from TRBV19 and TRBJ2-7; D remains unclear. Trimming removed 5 bases from V and 1 base from J, with 12 bases in between. The length of the CDR3 is 14 residues. Germline assignment: CDR1 LNHDA and CDR2 SQIVND (reference sequence).

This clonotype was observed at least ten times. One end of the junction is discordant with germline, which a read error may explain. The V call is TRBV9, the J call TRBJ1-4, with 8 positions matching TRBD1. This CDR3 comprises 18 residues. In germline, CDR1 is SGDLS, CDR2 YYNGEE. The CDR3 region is CASSTRQGIPTTNEKLYF. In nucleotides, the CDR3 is TGTGCCAGCAGCACAAGACAGGGGATACCAACAACTAATGAAAAACTGTATTTT.

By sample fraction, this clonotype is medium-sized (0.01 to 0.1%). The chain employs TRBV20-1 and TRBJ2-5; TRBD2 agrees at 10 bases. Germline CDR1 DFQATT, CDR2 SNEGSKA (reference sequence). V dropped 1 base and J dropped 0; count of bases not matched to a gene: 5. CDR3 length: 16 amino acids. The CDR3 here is CSARGTSGSYQETQYF. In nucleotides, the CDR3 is TGCAGTGCTAGAGGGACTAGCGGATCGTACCAAGAGACCCAGTACTTC.

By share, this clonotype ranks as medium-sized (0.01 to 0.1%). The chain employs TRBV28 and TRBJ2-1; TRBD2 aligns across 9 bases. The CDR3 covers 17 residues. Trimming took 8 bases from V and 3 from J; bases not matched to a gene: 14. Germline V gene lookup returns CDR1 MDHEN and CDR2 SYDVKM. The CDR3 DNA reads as TGTGCCAGCGGGCTGGGGAGTAGCGGGGGAGTCTACAATGAGCAGTTCTTC. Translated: CASGLGSSGGVYNEQFF.

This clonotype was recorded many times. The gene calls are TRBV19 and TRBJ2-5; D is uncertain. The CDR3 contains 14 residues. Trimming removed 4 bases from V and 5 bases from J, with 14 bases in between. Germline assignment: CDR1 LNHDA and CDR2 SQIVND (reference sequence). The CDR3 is CASSTGYGLETQYF. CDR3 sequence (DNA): TGTGCCAGTAGTACTGGTTACGGGTTGGAGACCCAGTACTTC.

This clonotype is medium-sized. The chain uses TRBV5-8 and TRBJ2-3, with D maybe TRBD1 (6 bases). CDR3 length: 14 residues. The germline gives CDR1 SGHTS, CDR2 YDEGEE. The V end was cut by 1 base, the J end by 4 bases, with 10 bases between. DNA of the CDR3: TGTGCCAGCAGCTTGCTACAGGGCGCAGATACGCAGTATTTT. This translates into CASSLLQGADTQYF.

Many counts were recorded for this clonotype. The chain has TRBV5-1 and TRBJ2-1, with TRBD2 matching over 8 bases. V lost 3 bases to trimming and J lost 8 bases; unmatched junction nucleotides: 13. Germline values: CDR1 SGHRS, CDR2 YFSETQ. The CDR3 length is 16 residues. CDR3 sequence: CASSSVVGTSSHEQFF. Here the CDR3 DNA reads TGCGCCAGCAGCTCAGTCGTCGGGACTAGTAGCCATGAGCAGTTCTTC.

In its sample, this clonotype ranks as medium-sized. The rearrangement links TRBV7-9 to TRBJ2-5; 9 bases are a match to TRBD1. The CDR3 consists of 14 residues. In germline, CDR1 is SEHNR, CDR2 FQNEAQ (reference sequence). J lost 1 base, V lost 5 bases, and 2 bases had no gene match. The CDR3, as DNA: TGTGCCAGCAGCGGGACAGGGTCCCAAGAGACCCAGTACTTC. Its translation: CASSGTGSQETQYF. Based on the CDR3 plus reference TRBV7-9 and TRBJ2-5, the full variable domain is DTGVSQNPRHKITKRGQNVTFRCDPISEHNRLYWYRQTLGQGPEFLTYFQNEAQLEKSRLLSDRFSAERPKGSFSTLEIQRTEQGDSAMYLCASSGTGSQETQYFGPGTRLLVL.

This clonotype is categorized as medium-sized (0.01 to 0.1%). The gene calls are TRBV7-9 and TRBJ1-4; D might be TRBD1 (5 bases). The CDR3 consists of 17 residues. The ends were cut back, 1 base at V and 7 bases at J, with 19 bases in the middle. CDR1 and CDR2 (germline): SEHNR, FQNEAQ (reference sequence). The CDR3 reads CASSLGLSRDGPEKLFF. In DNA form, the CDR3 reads TGTGCCAGCAGCTTAGGCCTCAGCCGGGACGGTCCTGAAAAACTGTTTTTT.

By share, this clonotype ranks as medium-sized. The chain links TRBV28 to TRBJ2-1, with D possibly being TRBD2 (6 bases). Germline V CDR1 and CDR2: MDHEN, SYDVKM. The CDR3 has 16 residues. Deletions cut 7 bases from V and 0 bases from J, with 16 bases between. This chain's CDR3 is CASTHPEAGSYNEQFF. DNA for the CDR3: TGTGCCAGCACCCATCCGGAAGCGGGCTCCTACAATGAGCAGTTCTTC.

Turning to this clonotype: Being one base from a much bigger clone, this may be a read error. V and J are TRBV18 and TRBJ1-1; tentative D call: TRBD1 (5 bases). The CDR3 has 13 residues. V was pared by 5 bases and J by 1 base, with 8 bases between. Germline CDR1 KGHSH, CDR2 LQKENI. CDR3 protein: CASSTGPNTEAFF. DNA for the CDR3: TGTGCCAGCTCAACGGGACCGAACACTGAAGCTTTCTTT.

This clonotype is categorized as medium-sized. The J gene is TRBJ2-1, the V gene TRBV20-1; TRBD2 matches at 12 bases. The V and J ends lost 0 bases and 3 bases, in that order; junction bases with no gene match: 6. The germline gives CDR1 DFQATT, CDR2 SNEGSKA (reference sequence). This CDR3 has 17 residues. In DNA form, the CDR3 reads TGCAGTGCTAGAGAAATTGGACTAGCGGGATTCTACAATGAGCAGTTCTTC. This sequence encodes CSAREIGLAGFYNEQFF.

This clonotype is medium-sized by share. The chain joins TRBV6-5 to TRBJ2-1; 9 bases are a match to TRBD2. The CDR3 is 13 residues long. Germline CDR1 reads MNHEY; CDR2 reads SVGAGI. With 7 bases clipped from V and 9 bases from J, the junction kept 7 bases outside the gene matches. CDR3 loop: CASKRAGGGEQFF. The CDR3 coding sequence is TGTGCCAGCAAAAGAGCGGGAGGTGGTGAGCAGTTCTTC.

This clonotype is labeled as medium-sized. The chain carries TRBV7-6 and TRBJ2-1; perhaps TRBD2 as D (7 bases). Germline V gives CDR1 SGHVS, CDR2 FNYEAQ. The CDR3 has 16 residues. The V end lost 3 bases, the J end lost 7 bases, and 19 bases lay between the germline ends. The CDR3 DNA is TGTGCCAGCAGCTTGGGGGCTAGCGGTCAAGGGAATGAGCAGTTCTTC. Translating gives CASSLGASGQGNEQFF. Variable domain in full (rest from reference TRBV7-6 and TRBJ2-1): GAGVSQSPRYKVTKRGQDVALRCDPISGHVSLYWYRQALGQGPEFLTYFNYEAQQDKSGLPNDRFSAERPEGSISTLTIQRTEQRDSAMYRCASSLGASGQGNEQFFGPGTRLTVL.

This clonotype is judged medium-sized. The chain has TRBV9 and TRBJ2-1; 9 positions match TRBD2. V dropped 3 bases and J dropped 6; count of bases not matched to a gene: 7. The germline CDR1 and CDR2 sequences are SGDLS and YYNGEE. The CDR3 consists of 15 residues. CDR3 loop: CASSEELAGPNEQFF. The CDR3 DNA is TGTGCCAGCAGCGAGGAGCTAGCGGGACCCAATGAGCAGTTCTTC.

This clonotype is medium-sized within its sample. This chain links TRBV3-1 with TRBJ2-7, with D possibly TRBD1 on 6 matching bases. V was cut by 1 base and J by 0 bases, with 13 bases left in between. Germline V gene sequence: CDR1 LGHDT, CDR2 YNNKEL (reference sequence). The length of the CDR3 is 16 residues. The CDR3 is CASSQVARGSSYEQYF. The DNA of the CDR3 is TGTGCCAGCAGCCAAGTGGCTAGGGGGAGCTCCTACGAGCAGTACTTC.

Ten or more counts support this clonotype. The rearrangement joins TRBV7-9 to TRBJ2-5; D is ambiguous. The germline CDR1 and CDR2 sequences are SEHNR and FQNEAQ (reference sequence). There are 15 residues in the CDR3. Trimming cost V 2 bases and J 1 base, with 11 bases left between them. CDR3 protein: CASSLIKGSQETQYF. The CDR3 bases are TGTGCCAGCAGCTTAATTAAAGGTTCCCAAGAGACCCAGTACTTC.

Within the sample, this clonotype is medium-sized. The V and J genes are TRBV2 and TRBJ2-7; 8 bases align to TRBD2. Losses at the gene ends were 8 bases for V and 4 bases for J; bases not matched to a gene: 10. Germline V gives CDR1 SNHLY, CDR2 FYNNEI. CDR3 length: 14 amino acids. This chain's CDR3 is CASLIAGTGYEQYF. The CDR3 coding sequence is TGTGCCAGCTTAATAGCGGGAACGGGGTACGAGCAGTACTTC.

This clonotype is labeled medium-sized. The CDR3: CATTGTHPGEQYF. The CDR3 region has the DNA TGTGCCACTACCGGGACGCACCCCGGAGAGCAGTACTTC. This chain uses TRBV10-3 with TRBJ2-7; D tentatively fits TRBD1 or TRBD2 (5 bases each). The CDR3 contains 13 residues. Germline V gene sequence: CDR1 ENHRY, CDR2 SYGVKD. V was trimmed by 10 bases and J by 7 bases, leaving 20 bases between them.